One sample yielded the 7 T cell receptor beta chains listed below, sequenced in a study of Ad26.COV2.S vaccination and SARS-CoV-2 variants. The table came from immunoSEQ multiplex PCR; TCRdb's copy has only in-frame clones and leaves some out. The data hold more than 300,000 clones, with roughly 84% observed a single time. Described treatment: about 20 received Ad26.COV2.S at low or high dose, single or two shots; several received placebo; per-sample allocation not given. Following the first vaccine or placebo injection, samples were taken on day 63. The sample here was peripheral blood, taken in a trial of Ad26.COV2.S vaccine versus placebo. These receptors all come from a person aged 18 to 65 who received the Ad26.COV2.S COVID-19 vaccine or a placebo.

The chain recombines TRBV16 with TRBJ1-2; D gene ambiguous. This CDR3 has 14 amino acids. V lost 0 bases and J lost 4, with 9 bases in between. Germline assignment: CDR1 KGHSY and CDR2 FQNENV. The CDR3 spells CASSQSSPPYGYTF. CDR3 nucleotides: TGTGCCAGCAGCCAATCCTCCCCCCCCTATGGCTACACCTTC.

The chain carries TRBV9 and TRBJ1-6; the D is unclear. Germline V gene lookup returns CDR1 SGDLS and CDR2 YYNGEE. This CDR3 is built from 14 residues. Trimming took 0 bases from V and 8 from J, leaving 9 bases between them. CDR3 DNA sequence: TGTGCCAGCAGCGTAGGGGTTGTAGATTCACCCCTCCACTTT. The encoded protein is CASSVGVVDSPLHF.

The chain recombines TRBV3-1 (or the pseudogene TRBV3-2) with TRBJ1-5; D remains ambiguous. The germline V gene encodes CDR1 LGHDT and CDR2 YNNKEL (reference sequence). This CDR3 has 14 residues. The ends were cut back, 0 bases at V and 6 bases at J, with 9 bases in the middle. For the CDR3, the DNA is TGTGCCAGCAGCCAAGACCTCCGCCGTCAGCCCCAGCATTTT. Amino acids: CASSQDLRRQPQHF.

This chain uses TRBV7-2 with TRBJ2-3, with unresolved D. Germline CDR1 reads SGHTA; CDR2 reads FQGNSA. This CDR3 has 14 residues. The germline V and J ends were trimmed by 0 bases and 5 bases, with 9 bases remaining between them. Here the CDR3 reads CASSLAGVQDTQYF. For the CDR3, the DNA is TGTGCCAGCAGCTTAGCGGGTGTCCAAGATACGCAGTATTTT.

The V gene is TRBV7-2, the J gene TRBJ2-3, with 7 bases matching TRBD2. The CDR3 extends over 18 amino acids. The V and J ends lost 5 bases and 0 bases, in that order; junction bases with no gene match: 14. Per the germline V gene, CDR1 is SGHTA and CDR2 is FQGNSA. DNA of the CDR3: TGTGCCAGCAGCGTCTTAGCCCCTAGCGGTTACAGCACAGATACGCAGTATTTT. Protein product: CASSVLAPSGYSTDTQYF.

This chain connects TRBV13 to TRBJ1-1; D is perhaps TRBD1 (6 bases). The CDR3 has 16 residues. Germline CDR1 is PRHDT and CDR2 is FYEKMQ (reference sequence). Trimming shortened V by 2 bases and J by 0 bases, and 13 bases separated the two germline ends. The CDR3, as DNA: TGTGCCAGCAGCTTAACAGGGCTGGGGGTGAACACTGAAGCTTTCTTT. Protein product: CASSLTGLGVNTEAFF.

The chain links TRBV18 to TRBJ2-7; no firm D call. Germline V CDR1 and CDR2: KGHSH, LQKENI. CDR3 size: 13 residues. Deletions cut 4 bases from V and 0 bases from J, with 7 bases between. The chain's CDR3 is CASSLTDSYEQYF. The CDR3 nucleotides are TGTGCCAGCTCACTAACGGACTCCTACGAGCAGTACTTC.